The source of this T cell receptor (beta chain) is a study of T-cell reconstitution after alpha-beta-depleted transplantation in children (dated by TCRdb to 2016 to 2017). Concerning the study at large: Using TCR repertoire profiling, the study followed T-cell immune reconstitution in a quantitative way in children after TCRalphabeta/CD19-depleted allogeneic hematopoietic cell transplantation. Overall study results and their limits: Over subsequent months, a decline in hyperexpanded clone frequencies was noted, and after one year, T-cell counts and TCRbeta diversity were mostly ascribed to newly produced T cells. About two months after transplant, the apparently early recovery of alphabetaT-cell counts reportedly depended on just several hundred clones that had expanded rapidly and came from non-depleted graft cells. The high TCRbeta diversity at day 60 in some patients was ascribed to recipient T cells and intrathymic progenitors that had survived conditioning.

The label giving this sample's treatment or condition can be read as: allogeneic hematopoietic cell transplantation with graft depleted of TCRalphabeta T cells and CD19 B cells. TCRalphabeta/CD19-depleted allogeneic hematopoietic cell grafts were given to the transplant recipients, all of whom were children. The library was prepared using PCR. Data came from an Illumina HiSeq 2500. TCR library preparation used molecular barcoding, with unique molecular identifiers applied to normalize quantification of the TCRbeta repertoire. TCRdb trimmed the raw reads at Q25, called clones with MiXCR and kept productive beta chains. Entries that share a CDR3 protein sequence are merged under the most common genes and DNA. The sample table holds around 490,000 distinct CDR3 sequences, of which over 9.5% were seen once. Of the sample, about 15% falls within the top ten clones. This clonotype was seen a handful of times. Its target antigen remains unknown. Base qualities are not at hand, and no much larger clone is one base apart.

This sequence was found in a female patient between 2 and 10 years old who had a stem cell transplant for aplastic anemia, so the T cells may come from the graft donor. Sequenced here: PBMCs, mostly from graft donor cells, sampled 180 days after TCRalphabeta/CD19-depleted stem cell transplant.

The nucleotide sequence is TGTGCCAGCAGTAAGACAGGGGGCCGGATGAACACTGAAGCTTTCTTT. It codes for CASSKTGGRMNTEAFF. The rearrangement combines TRBV6-1 with TRBJ1-1, with 10 central nucleotides matching TRBD1. The CDR3 sequence holds 16 residues, the cysteine and phenylalanine included. Only the CDR3 DNA stays, 48 bases, in frame from base 1. The germline V and J ends show losses of 5 bases and 0 bases respectively, and no gene match explains 6 bases of the junction. CDR1 and CDR2 are read off the germline V gene as MNHNS and SASEGT.